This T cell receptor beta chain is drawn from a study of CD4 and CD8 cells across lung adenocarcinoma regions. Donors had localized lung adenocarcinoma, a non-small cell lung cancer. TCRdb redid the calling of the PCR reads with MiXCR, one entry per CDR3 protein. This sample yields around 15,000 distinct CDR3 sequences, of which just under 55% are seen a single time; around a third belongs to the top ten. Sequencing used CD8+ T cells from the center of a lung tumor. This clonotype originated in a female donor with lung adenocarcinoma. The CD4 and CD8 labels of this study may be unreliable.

CDR3 bases: TGCGCCAGCAGCCAAGATCGGGATTTTGAGGTTGACACTGAAGCTTTCTTT. This codes for CASSQDRDFEVDTEAFF. The chain has TRBV4-1 and TRBJ1-1; D unclear. CDR3 size: 17 residues. Germline CDR1 and CDR2: MGHRA and YSYEKL. V was clipped by 0 bases and J by 3 bases, with 17 bases between them.